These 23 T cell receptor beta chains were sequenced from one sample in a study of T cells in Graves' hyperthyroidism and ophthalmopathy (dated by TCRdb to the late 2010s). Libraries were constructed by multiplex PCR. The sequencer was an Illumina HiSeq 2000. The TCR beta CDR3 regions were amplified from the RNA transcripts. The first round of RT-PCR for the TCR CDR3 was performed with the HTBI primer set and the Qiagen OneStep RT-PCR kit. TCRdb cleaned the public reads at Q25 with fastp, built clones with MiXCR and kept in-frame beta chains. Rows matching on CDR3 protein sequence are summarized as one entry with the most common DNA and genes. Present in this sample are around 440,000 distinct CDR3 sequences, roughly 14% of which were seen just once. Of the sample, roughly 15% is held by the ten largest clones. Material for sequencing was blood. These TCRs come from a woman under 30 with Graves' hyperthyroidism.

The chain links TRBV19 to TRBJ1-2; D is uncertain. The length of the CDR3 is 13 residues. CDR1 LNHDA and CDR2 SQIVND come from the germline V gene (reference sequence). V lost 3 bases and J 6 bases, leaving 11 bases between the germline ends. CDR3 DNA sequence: TGTGCCAGTAGTATCCCCGGACGTAATGGCTACACCTTC. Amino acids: CASSIPGRNGYTF.

The CDR3 nucleotides read TGTGCCAGGCCTTATCACCGGGACAGGGGAATCTATGGCTACACCTTC. Its translation is CARPYHRDRGIYGYTF. The chain carries TRBV19 and TRBJ1-2; 10 nucleotides line up with TRBD1. The V and J ends lost 9 bases and 4 bases, in that order; junction bases with no gene match: 14. Per the germline V gene, CDR1 is LNHDA and CDR2 is SQIVND (reference sequence). This CDR3 is 16 amino acids long. Supplemented by reference TRBV19 and TRBJ1-2, the full variable domain reads DGGITQSPKYLFRKEGQNVTLSCEQNLNHDAMYWYRQDPGQGLRLIYYSQIVNDFQKGDIAEGYSVSREKKESFPLTVTSAQKNPTAFYLCARPYHRDRGIYGYTFGSGTRLTVV.

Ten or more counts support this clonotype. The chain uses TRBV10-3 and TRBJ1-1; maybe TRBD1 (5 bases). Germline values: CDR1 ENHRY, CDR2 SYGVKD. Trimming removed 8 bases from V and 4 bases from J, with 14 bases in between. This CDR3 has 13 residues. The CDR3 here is CAISLKGSTEAFF. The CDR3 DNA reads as TGTGCCATCTCCCTGAAGGGGTCCACTGAAGCTTTCTTT.

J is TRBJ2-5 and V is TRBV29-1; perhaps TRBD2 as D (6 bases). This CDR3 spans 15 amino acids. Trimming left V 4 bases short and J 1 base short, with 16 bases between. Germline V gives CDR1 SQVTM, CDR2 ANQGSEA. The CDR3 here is CSVVPGATSQETQYF. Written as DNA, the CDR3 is TGCAGCGTTGTCCCGGGTGCGACTAGCCAAGAGACCCAGTACTTC.

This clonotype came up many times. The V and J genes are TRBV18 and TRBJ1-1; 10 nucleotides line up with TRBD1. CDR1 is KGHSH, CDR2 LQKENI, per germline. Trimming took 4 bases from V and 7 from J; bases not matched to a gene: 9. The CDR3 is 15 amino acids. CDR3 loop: CASSLMQGQGREAFF. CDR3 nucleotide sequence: TGTGCCAGCTCACTAATGCAGGGACAGGGGCGTGAAGCTTTCTTT.

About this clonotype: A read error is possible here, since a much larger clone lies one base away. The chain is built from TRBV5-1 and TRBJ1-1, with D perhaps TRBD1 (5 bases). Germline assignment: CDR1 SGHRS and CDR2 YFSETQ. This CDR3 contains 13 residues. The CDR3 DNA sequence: TGCGCCAGCAGCTGGGACCCAGGCACTGAAGCTCTCTTT. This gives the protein CASSWDPGTEALF.

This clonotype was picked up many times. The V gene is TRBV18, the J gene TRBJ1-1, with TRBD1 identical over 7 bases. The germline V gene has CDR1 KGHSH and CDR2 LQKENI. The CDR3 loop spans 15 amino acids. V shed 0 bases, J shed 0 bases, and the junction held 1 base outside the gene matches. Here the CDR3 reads CASSPPGQLNTEAFF. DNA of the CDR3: TGTGCCAGCTCACCACCGGGACAGCTGAACACTGAAGCTTTCTTT.

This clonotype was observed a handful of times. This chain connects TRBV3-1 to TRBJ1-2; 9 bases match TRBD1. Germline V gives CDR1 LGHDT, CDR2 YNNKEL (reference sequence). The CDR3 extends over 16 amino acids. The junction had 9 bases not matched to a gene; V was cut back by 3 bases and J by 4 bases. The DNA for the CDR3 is TGTGCCAGCAGCCAGGGAGCCACAGGGGGCGCCTATGGCTACACCTTC. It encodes CASSQGATGGAYGYTF.

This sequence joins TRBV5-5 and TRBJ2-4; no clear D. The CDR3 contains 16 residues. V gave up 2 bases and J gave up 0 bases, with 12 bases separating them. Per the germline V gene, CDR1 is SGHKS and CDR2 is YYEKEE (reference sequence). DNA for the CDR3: TGTGCCAGCAGCTTAGATCGGGTTCTAGCCAAAAACATTCAGTACTTC. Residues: CASSLDRVLAKNIQYF.

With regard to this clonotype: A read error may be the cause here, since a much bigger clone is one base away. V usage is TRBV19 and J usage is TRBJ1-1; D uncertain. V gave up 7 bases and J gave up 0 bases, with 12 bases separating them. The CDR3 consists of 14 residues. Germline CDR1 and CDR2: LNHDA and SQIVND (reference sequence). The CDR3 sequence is CASKVGGLNTEAFF. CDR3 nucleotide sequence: TGTGCCAGTAAGGTCGGAGGTTTGAACACTGAAGCTTTCTTT.

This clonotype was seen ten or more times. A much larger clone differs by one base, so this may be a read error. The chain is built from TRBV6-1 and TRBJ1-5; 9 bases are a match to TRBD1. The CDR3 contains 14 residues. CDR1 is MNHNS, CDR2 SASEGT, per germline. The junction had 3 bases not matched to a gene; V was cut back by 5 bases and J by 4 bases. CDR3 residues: CASSTGTGNQPQHF. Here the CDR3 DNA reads TGTGCCAGCAGTACCGGGACAGGGAATCAGCCCCAGCATTTT.

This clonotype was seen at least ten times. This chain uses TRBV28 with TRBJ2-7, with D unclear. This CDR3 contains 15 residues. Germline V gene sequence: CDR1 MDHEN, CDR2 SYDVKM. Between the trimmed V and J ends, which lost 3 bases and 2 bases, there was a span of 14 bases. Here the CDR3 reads CASSFARQVAYEQYF. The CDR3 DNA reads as TGTGCCAGCAGTTTTGCGAGGCAGGTAGCCTACGAGCAGTACTTC.

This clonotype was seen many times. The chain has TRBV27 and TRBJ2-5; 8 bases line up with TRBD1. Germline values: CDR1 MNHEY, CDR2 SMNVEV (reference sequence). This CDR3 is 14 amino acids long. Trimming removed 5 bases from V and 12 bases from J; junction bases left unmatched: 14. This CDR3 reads CASSTTGVGWLEYF. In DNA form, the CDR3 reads TGTGCCAGCAGTACGACAGGGGTCGGTTGGCTGGAGTACTTC.

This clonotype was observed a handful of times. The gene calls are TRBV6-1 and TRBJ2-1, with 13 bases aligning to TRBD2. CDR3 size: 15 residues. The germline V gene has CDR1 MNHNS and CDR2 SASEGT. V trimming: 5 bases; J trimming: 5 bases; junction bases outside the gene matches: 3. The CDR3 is CASSLLAGGNNEQFF. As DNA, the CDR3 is TGTGCCAGCAGTCTACTAGCGGGAGGGAACAATGAGCAGTTCTTC.

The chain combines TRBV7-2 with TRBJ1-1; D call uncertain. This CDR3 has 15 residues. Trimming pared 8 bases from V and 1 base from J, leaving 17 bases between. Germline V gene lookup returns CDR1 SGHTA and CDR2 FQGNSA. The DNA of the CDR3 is TGTGCCAGCCGCGAACAAAAGGGCAGGAACACTGAAGCTTTCTTT. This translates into CASREQKGRNTEAFF.

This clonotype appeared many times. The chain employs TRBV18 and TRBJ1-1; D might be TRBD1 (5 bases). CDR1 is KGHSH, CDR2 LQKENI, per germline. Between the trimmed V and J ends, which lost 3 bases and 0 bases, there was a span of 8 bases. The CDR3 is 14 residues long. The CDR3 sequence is CASSPVQVNTEAFF. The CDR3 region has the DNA TGTGCCAGCTCACCCGTACAGGTGAACACTGAAGCTTTCTTT.

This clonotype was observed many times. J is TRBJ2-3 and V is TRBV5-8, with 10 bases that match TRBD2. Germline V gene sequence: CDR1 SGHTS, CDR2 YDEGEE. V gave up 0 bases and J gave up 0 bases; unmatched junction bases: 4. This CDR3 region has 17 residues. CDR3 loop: CASSLALAGTSTDTQYF. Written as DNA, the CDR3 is TGTGCCAGCAGCTTGGCACTAGCGGGAACGAGCACAGATACGCAGTATTTT.

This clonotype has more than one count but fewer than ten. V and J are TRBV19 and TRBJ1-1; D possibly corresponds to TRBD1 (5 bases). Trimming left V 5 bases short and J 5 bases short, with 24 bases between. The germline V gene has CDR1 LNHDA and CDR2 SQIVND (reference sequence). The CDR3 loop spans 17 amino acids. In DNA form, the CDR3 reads TGTGCCAGTAGTTCTACACCCCGGGACGGGGCGGGGACTGAAGCTTTCTTT. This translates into CASSSTPRDGAGTEAFF. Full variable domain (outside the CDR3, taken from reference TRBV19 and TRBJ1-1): DGGITQSPKYLFRKEGQNVTLSCEQNLNHDAMYWYRQDPGQGLRLIYYSQIVNDFQKGDIAEGYSVSREKKESFPLTVTSAQKNPTAFYLCASSSTPRDGAGTEAFFGQGTRLTVV.

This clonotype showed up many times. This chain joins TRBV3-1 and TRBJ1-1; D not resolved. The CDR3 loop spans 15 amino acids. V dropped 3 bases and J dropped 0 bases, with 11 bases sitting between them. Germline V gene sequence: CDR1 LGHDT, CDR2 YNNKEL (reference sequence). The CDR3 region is CASSQGKALNTEAFF. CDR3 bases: TGTGCCAGCAGCCAGGGTAAGGCCCTGAACACTGAAGCTTTCTTT.

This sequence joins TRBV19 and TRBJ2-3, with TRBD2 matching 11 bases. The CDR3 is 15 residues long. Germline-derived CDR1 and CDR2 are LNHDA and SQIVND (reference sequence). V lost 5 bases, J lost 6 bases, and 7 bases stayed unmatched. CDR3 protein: CASSLLAGVGDTQYF. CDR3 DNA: TGTGCCAGTAGTCTACTAGCGGGAGTTGGGGATACGCAGTATTTT.

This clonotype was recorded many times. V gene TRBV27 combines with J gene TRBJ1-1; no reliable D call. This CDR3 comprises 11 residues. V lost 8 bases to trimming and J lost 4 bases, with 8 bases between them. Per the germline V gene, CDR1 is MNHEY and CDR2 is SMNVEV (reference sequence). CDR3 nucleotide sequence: TGTGCCAGCCAAGGATCCACTGAAGCTTTCTTT. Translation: CASQGSTEAFF.

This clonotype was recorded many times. The CDR3 is CASSPRANEQFF. CDR3 DNA: TGCGCCAGCAGCCCGAGGGCCAATGAGCAGTTCTTC. The V and J genes are TRBV5-1 and TRBJ2-1; the D gene is possibly TRBD2 (5 bases). With 4 bases removed from V and 6 bases from J, the gap between germline ends came to 8 bases. CDR3 length: 12 amino acids. Germline V CDR1 and CDR2: SGHRS, YFSETQ. Based on the CDR3 plus reference TRBV5-1 and TRBJ2-1, the full variable domain is KAGVTQTPRYLIKTRGQQVTLSCSPISGHRSVSWYQQTPGQGLQFLFEYFSETQRNKGNFPGRFSGRQFSNSRSEMNVSTLELGDSALYLCASSPRANEQFFGPGTRLTVL.

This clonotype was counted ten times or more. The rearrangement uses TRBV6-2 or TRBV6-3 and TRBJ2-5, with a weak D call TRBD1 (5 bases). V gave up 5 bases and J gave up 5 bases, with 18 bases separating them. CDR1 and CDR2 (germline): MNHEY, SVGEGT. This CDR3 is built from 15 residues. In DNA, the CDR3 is TGTGCCAGCAGTCCCCCTGTCGCAGGGTCGGAGACCCAGTACTTC. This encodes CASSPPVAGSETQYF.